This passage covers 25 T cell receptor beta chains from one sample sequenced in a study of blood T cells in healthy people across ages. Then a second PCR, running roughly 7 to 11 cycles, was carried out with a sample-barcoded 5' primer and a J-beta primer mix. TCRdb analysed the 5' RACE reads with MiXCR anew, one entry per CDR3 protein. The sample has around 990,000 distinct CDR3 sequences; 35% to 40% are singletons. The sequenced sample consisted of blood. All receptors derive from a young man in good health.

The genes are TRBV6-5 and TRBJ2-1; the D is unclear. The CDR3 length is 10 residues. Germline lookup yields CDR1 MNHEY and CDR2 SVGAGI. With 8 bases removed from V and 8 bases from J, the gap between germline ends came to 7 bases. The CDR3 loop reads CASGVYEQFF. The CDR3 DNA reads TGTGCCAGCGGTGTCTATGAGCAGTTCTTC.

This CDR3 reads CASSYSVSEGRTEAFF. CDR3 nucleotides: TGTGCCAGCAGTTACTCGGTGTCAGAGGGTCGGACTGAAGCTTTCTTT. V and J are TRBV6-5 and TRBJ1-1; D is unresolved. CDR3 size: 16 residues. Trimming removed 0 bases from V and 5 bases from J, with 16 bases in between. CDR1 and CDR2 (germline): MNHEY, SVGAGI.

V and J are TRBV20-1 and TRBJ1-3; D might be TRBD1 (6 bases). This CDR3 is built from 13 residues. CDR1 and CDR2 (germline): DFQATT, SNEGSKA (reference sequence). V lost 1 base, J lost 5 bases, and 9 bases lay in between. The CDR3 DNA reads as TGCAGTGCTAGAGTGGGGGCACGAAACACCATATATTTT. This encodes CSARVGARNTIYF.

This clonotype was found a few times. CDR3 nucleotides: TGTGCCAGCAGGCAAGAGGGTACCTATGGCTACACCTTC. It codes for CASRQEGTYGYTF. The gene calls are TRBV5-6 and TRBJ1-2; D gene uncertain. This CDR3 has 13 residues. The V and J ends lost 5 bases and 4 bases respectively, with 12 bases between them. In germline, CDR1 is SGHDT, CDR2 YYEEEE.

The V and J genes are TRBV5-1 and TRBJ2-7; no clear D gene. The ends were cut back, 1 base at V and 7 bases at J, with 15 bases in the middle. The CDR3 contains 14 residues. Germline loops: CDR1 SGHRS, CDR2 YFSETQ. The CDR3 DNA is TGCGCCAGCAGCTTGTATCCCTCCTACAATGAGCAGTACTTC. As protein: CASSLYPSYNEQYF. Using reference TRBV5-1 and TRBJ2-7 for the parts outside the CDR3, the full variable domain is KAGVTQTPRYLIKTRGQQVTLSCSPISGHRSVSWYQQTPGQGLQFLFEYFSETQRNKGNFPGRFSGRQFSNSRSEMNVSTLELGDSALYLCASSLYPSYNEQYFGPGTRLTVT.

The chain combines TRBV20-1 with TRBJ2-7; D is uncertain. Trimming stripped 6 bases from V and 5 bases from J, with 20 bases between. Germline CDR1 and CDR2: DFQATT and SNEGSKA (reference sequence). This CDR3 comprises 14 residues. DNA for the CDR3: TGCAGTGCGTCCAGACAAGCCTATCTCCACGAGCAGTACTTC. It specifies CSASRQAYLHEQYF.

This clonotype was seen at least ten times. The J gene is TRBJ1-4, the V gene TRBV6-5; perhaps TRBD1 as D (6 bases). V was trimmed by 5 bases and J by 7 bases, leaving 14 bases between them. The CDR3 spans 14 residues. Germline V gene data show CDR1 as MNHEY and CDR2 as SVGAGI. In nucleotides, the CDR3 is TGTGCCAGCAGTAACCCGGACAGCCCTGAAAAACTGTTTTTT. It specifies CASSNPDSPEKLFF.

This clonotype showed up just a few times. V and J are TRBV4-1 and TRBJ2-3; 7 bases map to TRBD1. V dropped 0 bases and J dropped 6; count of bases not matched to a gene: 24. This CDR3 comprises 21 residues. The germline gives CDR1 MGHRA, CDR2 YSYEKL. The DNA for the CDR3 is TGCGCCAGCAGCCAAGAAGTGAGGAGACAGGGTAATACGGCAACTTGGGATACGCAGTATTTT. This translates into CASSQEVRRQGNTATWDTQYF.

This clonotype was recorded a few times. The chain recombines TRBV10-3 with TRBJ2-3, with 8 bases fitting TRBD2. The junction had 5 bases not matched to a gene; V was cut back by 5 bases and J by 1 base. CDR1 and CDR2 (germline): ENHRY, SYGVKD. The CDR3 length is 15 residues. The CDR3 DNA reads TGTGCCATCAGTAACGGGGGGGCCGGCACAGATACGCAGTATTTT. This translates into CAISNGGAGTDTQYF.

Worth noting for this clonotype: This clone may be a read error of a much larger clone one base away. The rearrangement uses TRBV29-1 and TRBJ2-3, with 11 bases lining up with TRBD2. The CDR3 extends over 16 amino acids. V shed 0 bases and J 2 bases; nucleotides not matched to a gene: 4. CDR1 and CDR2 from the germline V gene are SQVTM and ANQGSEA. CDR3 loop: CSVEESSGRHTDTQYF. The DNA for the CDR3 is TGCAGCGTTGAAGAGTCTAGCGGGAGGCACACAGATACGCAGTATTTT.

This clonotype has a count of ten or more. This chain joins TRBV5-1 and TRBJ2-1, with 10 nucleotides matching TRBD2. Germline loops: CDR1 SGHRS, CDR2 YFSETQ. The CDR3 runs to 17 residues. The trim removed 1 base at V and 4 bases at J, leaving 8 bases unmatched. The CDR3 reads CASSLKWVAGGYNEQFF. The CDR3 DNA is TGCGCCAGCAGCTTGAAGTGGGTAGCGGGGGGTTACAATGAGCAGTTCTTC.

The rearrangement uses TRBV20-1 and TRBJ1-5; 8 bases fit TRBD1. J lost 8 bases, V lost 0 bases, and 9 bases had no gene match. The CDR3 sequence is 15 residues long. Per germline, CDR1 DFQATT and CDR2 SNEGSKA (reference sequence). The CDR3 DNA reads TGCAGTGCTAGAGACCCGGGACAGGATGTGAAGCCCCAGCATTTT. Residues: CSARDPGQDVKPQHF.

This clonotype was observed a few times. V usage is TRBV4-2 and J usage is TRBJ2-7, with 11 nucleotides matching TRBD2. V gave up 2 bases and J gave up 2 bases; unmatched junction bases: 2. CDR1 LGHNA and CDR2 YNFKEQ come from the germline V gene. The CDR3 covers 15 residues. The CDR3 reads CASSQLAGGPYEQYF. Here the CDR3 DNA reads TGTGCCAGCAGCCAATTAGCGGGGGGGCCCTACGAGCAGTACTTC.

J is TRBJ2-7 and V is TRBV6-2 or TRBV6-3; D is undetermined. The V end lost 6 bases, the J end lost 5 bases, and 26 bases lay between the germline ends. This CDR3 spans 17 amino acids. CDR1 is MNHEY, CDR2 SVGEGT, per germline. The CDR3 DNA reads TGTGCCAGCAGGACCCTCGGCAGGACCATTACTGCCGACGAGCAGTACTTC. This sequence encodes CASRTLGRTITADEQYF.

The table lists this clonotype with a few counts. CDR3 in amino acids: CSVGTGGLNQPQHF. The CDR3 bases are TGCAGCGTGGGGACAGGGGGGCTCAATCAGCCCCAGCATTTT. The rearrangement joins TRBV29-1 to TRBJ1-5, with 11 bases lining up with TRBD1. J lost 3 bases, V lost 6 bases, and 4 bases had no gene match. This CDR3 has 14 amino acids. Germline V gene sequence: CDR1 SQVTM, CDR2 ANQGSEA.

This clonotype was found a few times. The chain links TRBV7-3 to TRBJ1-1, with unresolved D. This CDR3 is 14 amino acids long. Germline V gene sequence: CDR1 SGHTA, CDR2 FQGTGA. With 2 bases removed from V and 1 base from J, the gap between germline ends came to 8 bases. CDR3 protein: CASSLYAGNTEAFF. The CDR3 bases are TGTGCCAGCAGCTTATACGCAGGGAACACTGAAGCTTTCTTT.

The rearrangement uses TRBV24-1 and TRBJ2-1, with D perhaps TRBD2 (5 bases). The CDR3 contains 13 residues. Trimming left V 1 base short and J 8 bases short, with 8 bases between. From germline, CDR1 is KGHDR and CDR2 SFDVKD. The CDR3 loop is CATSDFPGYEQFF. CDR3 coding DNA: TGTGCCACCAGTGATTTTCCGGGGTATGAGCAGTTCTTC.

CDR3 protein: CASSVWGGVNNEQFF. The CDR3 region has the DNA TGTGCCAGCAGCGTTTGGGGGGGGGTGAACAATGAGCAGTTCTTC. V is TRBV9 and J is TRBJ2-1, with 7 bases identical to TRBD2. The CDR3 loop spans 15 amino acids. V shed 2 bases, J shed 5 bases, and the junction held 7 bases outside the gene matches. CDR1 and CDR2 from the germline V gene are SGDLS and YYNGEE.

The chain has TRBV6-2 or TRBV6-3 and TRBJ2-1, with D possibly being TRBD1 (5 bases). The V end was cut by 6 bases, the J end by 3 bases, with 12 bases between. The germline CDR1 and CDR2 sequences are MNHEY and SVGEGT. The CDR3 has 14 residues. Here the CDR3 DNA reads TGTGCCAGCAGGAAGACAGATTTCTACAATGAGCAGTTCTTC. Encoded protein: CASRKTDFYNEQFF.

The J gene is TRBJ1-4, the V gene TRBV2, with D uncertain. Germline V CDR1 and CDR2: SNHLY, FYNNEI. This CDR3 has 19 residues. V dropped 1 base and J dropped 8 bases, with 26 bases sitting between them. The CDR3 sequence is CASSEEGAGDFSGGEKLFF. CDR3 DNA sequence: TGTGCCAGCAGTGAAGAAGGAGCAGGCGACTTCTCGGGAGGGGAAAAACTGTTTTTT. The complete variable domain, with remaining parts taken from reference TRBV2 and TRBJ1-4, reads EPEVTQTPSHQVTQMGQEVILRCVPISNHLYFYWYRQILGQKVEFLVSFYNNEISEKSEIFDDQFSVERPDGSNFTLKIRSTKLEDSAMYFCASSEEGAGDFSGGEKLFFGSGTQLSVL.

The chain recombines TRBV27 with TRBJ1-2; the D gene is possibly TRBD1 (6 bases). The ends were cut back, 1 base at V and 4 bases at J, with 16 bases in the middle. The germline V gene has CDR1 MNHEY and CDR2 SMNVEV (reference sequence). The CDR3 length is 16 residues. This CDR3 reads CASSLYRGRSTYGYTF. In nucleotides, the CDR3 is TGTGCCAGCAGTTTATACCGGGGGCGCTCAACCTATGGCTACACCTTC.

This clonotype is a singleton in its sample. The V gene is TRBV27, the J gene TRBJ2-1, with 7 bases lining up with TRBD2. This CDR3 has 15 residues. V shed 5 bases and J 6 bases; nucleotides not matched to a gene: 10. CDR1 is MNHEY, CDR2 SMNVEV, per germline (reference sequence). The CDR3 DNA reads as TGTGCCAGCAGTGAGATCCGGCTAGCGGCCAATGAGCAGTTCTTC. Encoded protein: CASSEIRLAANEQFF.

This clonotype was picked up a small number of times. The CDR3: CASNYSGKETQYF. The CDR3 coding sequence is TGCGCCAGCAACTATAGCGGCAAAGAGACCCAGTACTTC. This chain connects TRBV4-3 to TRBJ2-5, with D perhaps TRBD2 (6 bases). The CDR3 is 13 residues long. Germline CDR1 is LGHNA and CDR2 is YSLEER. The V end was cut by 7 bases, the J end by 3 bases, with 12 bases between.

This clonotype was seen more than once but under ten times. The chain employs TRBV5-1 and TRBJ2-3; D unclear. Trimming took off 4 bases at V and 6 bases at J, with 12 bases between the two ends. The CDR3 consists of 13 residues. Germline assignment: CDR1 SGHRS and CDR2 YFSETQ. The CDR3 region is CASSQTVADTQYF. CDR3 sequence (DNA): TGCGCCAGCAGCCAGACCGTCGCCGATACGCAGTATTTT.

The chain uses TRBV20-1 and TRBJ2-2; 9 nucleotides match TRBD2. The V segment lost 0 bases and the J segment 7 bases; nucleotides outside the gene matches: 3. This CDR3 spans 14 amino acids. Per the germline V gene, CDR1 is DFQATT and CDR2 is SNEGSKA (reference sequence). CDR3 amino acids: CSARDRSGGGELFF. The CDR3 region has the DNA TGCAGTGCTAGAGATCGTAGCGGGGGCGGGGAGCTGTTTTTT.